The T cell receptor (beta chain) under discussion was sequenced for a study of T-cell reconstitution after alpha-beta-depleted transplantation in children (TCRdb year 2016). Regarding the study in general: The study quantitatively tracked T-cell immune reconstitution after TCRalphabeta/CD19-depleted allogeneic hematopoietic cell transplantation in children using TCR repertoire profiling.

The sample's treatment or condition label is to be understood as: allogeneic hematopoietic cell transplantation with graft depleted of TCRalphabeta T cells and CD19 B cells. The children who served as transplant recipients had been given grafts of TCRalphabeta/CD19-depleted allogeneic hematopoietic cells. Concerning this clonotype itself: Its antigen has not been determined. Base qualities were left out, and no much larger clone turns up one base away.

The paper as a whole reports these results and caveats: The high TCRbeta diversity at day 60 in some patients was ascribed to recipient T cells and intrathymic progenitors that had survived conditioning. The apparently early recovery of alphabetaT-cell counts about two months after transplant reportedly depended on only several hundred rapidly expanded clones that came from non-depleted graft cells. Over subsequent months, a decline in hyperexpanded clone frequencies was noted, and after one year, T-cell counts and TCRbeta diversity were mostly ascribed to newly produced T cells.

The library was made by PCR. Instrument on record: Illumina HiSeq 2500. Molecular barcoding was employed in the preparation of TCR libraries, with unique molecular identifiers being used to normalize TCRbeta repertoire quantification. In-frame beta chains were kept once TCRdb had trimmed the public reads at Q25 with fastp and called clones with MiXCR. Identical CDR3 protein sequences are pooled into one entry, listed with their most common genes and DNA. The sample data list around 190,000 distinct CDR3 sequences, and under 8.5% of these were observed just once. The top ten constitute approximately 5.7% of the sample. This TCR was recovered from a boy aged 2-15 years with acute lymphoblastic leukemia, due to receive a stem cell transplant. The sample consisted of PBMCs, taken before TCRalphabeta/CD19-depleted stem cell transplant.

The CDR3 sequence is CASSGPSYNEQFF. The sequenced DNA: TGTGCCAGCAGTGGACCATCCTACAATGAGCAGTTCTTC. The rearranged chain carries TRBV11-3 and TRBJ2-1; the D gene cannot be named for sure. The trim is 6 bases for V and 1 base for J, with a gap of 7 bases between the germline ends. The germline V gene yields SGHNT for CDR1 and YENEEA for CDR2. The cysteine opens and the phenylalanine closes a CDR3 of 13 amino acids. Only the CDR3 region is kept as DNA, spanning 39 bases read in frame from base 1. The CDR3 plus the reference TRBV11-3 and TRBJ2-1 genes for the other parts give the full variable domain: EAGVVQSPRYKIIEKKQPVAFWCNPISGHNTLYWYLQNLGQGPELLIRYENEEAVDDSQLPKDRFSAERLKGVDSTLKIQPAELGDSAVYLCASSGPSYNEQFFGPGTRLTVL.